Following are 14 T cell receptor beta chains from one sample sequenced in a study of T cells after posttransplantation cyclophosphamide. TCRdb keeps only in-frame clones here, not all; method: immunoSEQ multiplex PCR. The sample gives some 40,000 clones, none seen only once, and the top ten clones hold 4% to 5.5%. Sequences were obtained from PBMCs. These receptors originate from a woman in her forties or fifties in good health and a related stem cell transplant donor.

This clone was detected ten times or more. J is TRBJ2-2 and V is TRBV5-4, with 9 bases matching TRBD2. The CDR3 contains 16 residues. The ends lost 4 bases at V and 7 bases at J; junction bases unmatched: 11. Germline V gene lookup returns CDR1 SGHNT and CDR2 YYREEE (reference sequence). The CDR3 region has the DNA TGTGCCAGCAGCCCAAGACTAGCGGCTCGGGGCGGGGAGCTGTTTTTT. Its translation is CASSPRLAARGGELFF.

This clone was counted ten times or more. The chain combines TRBV28 with TRBJ1-3; 9 bases are a match to TRBD1. The germline V gene has CDR1 MDHEN and CDR2 SYDVKM. After removal of 6 bases from V and 0 bases from J, the junction contained 21 bases not matched to a gene. The CDR3 sequence is 21 residues long. The CDR3 bases are TGTGCCAGCAGCCTAGTACCCCTTTGGGGACAGGGCCTCCTCTCTGGAAACACCATATATTTT. This gives the protein CASSLVPLWGQGLLSGNTIYF.

This clone was detected ten times or more. The chain has TRBV19 and TRBJ1-6, with D possibly being TRBD1 (6 bases). The CDR3 covers 17 residues. The ends were cut back, 5 bases at V and 10 bases at J, with 24 bases in the middle. CDR1 and CDR2 (germline): LNHDA, SQIVND (reference sequence). The CDR3 loop is CASSSLRGQGQGSPLHF. Written as DNA, the CDR3 is TGTGCCAGTAGTTCCCTACGCGGGCAGGGGCAGGGATCACCCCTCCACTTT. Full variable domain (remainder filled in from reference TRBV19 and TRBJ1-6): DGGITQSPKYLFRKEGQNVTLSCEQNLNHDAMYWYRQDPGQGLRLIYYSQIVNDFQKGDIAEGYSVSREKKESFPLTVTSAQKNPTAFYLCASSSLRGQGQGSPLHFGNGTRLTVT.

This clone was recorded a few times. This chain joins TRBV9 and TRBJ1-6; a possible D gene is TRBD1 (5 bases). The CDR3 consists of 14 residues. Germline V CDR1 and CDR2: SGDLS, YYNGEE. Trimming removed 0 bases at V and 15 bases at J, with 16 bases between. CDR3 in amino acids: CASSVVGAGVDLHF. The CDR3 DNA reads as TGTGCCAGCAGCGTAGTTGGAGCGGGGGTTGACCTCCACTTT.

This clone was seen ten or more times. The chain links TRBV5-1 to TRBJ2-2; 12 nucleotides match TRBD2. With 3 bases clipped from V and 5 bases from J, the junction kept 8 bases outside the gene matches. CDR3 length: 17 residues. The V gene's germline CDR1 is SGHRS and CDR2 YFSETQ. Written as DNA, the CDR3 is TGCGCCAGCAGCTCGGCTAGCGGGGGGGCCGGGACCGGGGAGCTGTTTTTT. Amino acids: CASSSASGGAGTGELFF.

In its sample, this clone was seen many times. V gene TRBV9 combines with J gene TRBJ1-1; D gene uncertain. The germline V and J ends were trimmed by 2 bases and 1 base, with 12 bases remaining between them. Per the germline V gene, CDR1 is SGDLS and CDR2 is YYNGEE. CDR3 length: 15 amino acids. The CDR3 loop reads CASSVLSSGNTEAFF. CDR3 DNA sequence: TGTGCCAGCAGCGTTCTTTCGAGTGGGAACACTGAAGCTTTCTTT.

This clone was found many times. For the CDR3, the DNA is TGTGCCAGCAGTCACCGGGACAGAATATACGAGCAGTACTTC. It yields the protein CASSHRDRIYEQYF. The chain employs TRBV28 and TRBJ2-7; 7 bases are a match to TRBD1. The J segment lost 4 bases and the V segment lost 5 bases, leaving 8 bases of the junction unmatched. The CDR3 length is 14 residues. Germline CDR1 reads MDHEN; CDR2 reads SYDVKM.

At least ten counts were recorded for this clone. The rearrangement links TRBV28 to TRBJ1-1; D not certain. This CDR3 is built from 13 residues. V lost 5 bases to trimming and J lost 0 bases, with 7 bases between them. Germline lookup yields CDR1 MDHEN and CDR2 SYDVKM. The CDR3 here is CASSPVLNTEAFF. For the CDR3, the DNA is TGTGCCAGCAGTCCTGTATTGAACACTGAAGCTTTCTTT.

This clone was recorded at least ten times. The chain couples TRBV5-1 to TRBJ2-7; TRBD2 matches 7 bases. The CDR3 totals 15 residues. Trimming at V came to 4 bases and at J to 0 bases, leaving 7 bases not matched to a gene. Germline CDR1 and CDR2: SGHRS and YFSETQ. The CDR3, as DNA: TGCGCCAGCAGCCCCCGGGGAGGGACCTCCTACGAGCAGTACTTC. This translates into CASSPRGGTSYEQYF.

This clone occurred many times. This sequence joins TRBV2 and TRBJ2-5, with a weak D call TRBD1 (5 bases). The V gene lost 4 bases and the J gene lost 5 bases, with 23 bases spanning the gap. The V gene's germline CDR1 is SNHLY and CDR2 FYNNEI. This CDR3 region has 17 residues. The CDR3 DNA is TGTGCCAGCAGTGGTCTTCGGCAGGGCCTTACCCGGGAGACCCAGTACTTC. Its translation is CASSGLRQGLTRETQYF.

This clone was counted at least ten times. V and J are TRBV28 and TRBJ1-5; TRBD1 matches 10 bases. V was clipped by 6 bases and J by 4 bases; unmatched bases: 12. The CDR3 runs to 17 residues. CDR1 and CDR2 from the germline V gene are MDHEN and SYDVKM. The DNA of the CDR3 is TGTGCCAGCAGAACACTAGGGACAGGGGCCAAAAATCAGCCCCAGCATTTT. Translation gives CASRTLGTGAKNQPQHF.

This clone showed up just a few times. This chain uses TRBV7-8 with TRBJ1-4, with TRBD1 identical over 7 bases. This CDR3 comprises 14 residues. The germline gives CDR1 SGHVS, CDR2 FQNEAQ. V lost 3 bases to trimming and J lost 8 bases; unmatched junction nucleotides: 6. In DNA form, the CDR3 reads TGTGCCAGCAGCTTGAACAGGGGAAGAGAAAAACTGTTTTTT. Translation gives CASSLNRGREKLFF.

This clone was counted at least ten times. The chain is built from TRBV27 and TRBJ2-4, with TRBD2 as a possible D gene (6 bases). V dropped 0 bases and J dropped 8 bases, with 11 bases sitting between them. There are 14 residues in the CDR3. Germline loops: CDR1 MNHEY, CDR2 SMNVEV (reference sequence). DNA for the CDR3: TGTGCCAGCAGTTTATCAGGGTCGGGGGACATTCAGTACTTC. Protein product: CASSLSGSGDIQYF.

At least ten counts were recorded for this clone. This chain uses TRBV28 with TRBJ1-3, with D perhaps TRBD1 (5 bases). The CDR3 spans 14 residues. Germline V CDR1 and CDR2: MDHEN, SYDVKM. V shed 3 bases and J shed 4 bases, with 10 bases lying between them. Written as DNA, the CDR3 is TGTGCCAGCAGTTTTGGGGGGTTCGGAAACACCATATATTTT. Its protein product is CASSFGGFGNTIYF.